Below, 26 T cell receptor beta chains from the same sample are listed, as sequenced in a study of blood T cell repertoires in COVID-19. The repertoire was sequenced with immunoSEQ multiplex PCR; TCRdb's copy has only in-frame clones and lacks some. Here the sample spans roughly 80,000 clones, approximately 80% being singletons. The sample taken for sequencing was peripheral blood. The receptors derive from a woman between 55 and 75 years old with acute or convalescent COVID-19.

The gene calls are TRBV6-2 or TRBV6-3 and TRBJ2-1; 12 nucleotides line up with TRBD2. This CDR3 region has 15 residues. The germline V gene has CDR1 MNHEY and CDR2 SVGEGT. Losses at the gene ends were 5 bases for V and 8 bases for J; bases not matched to a gene: 7. CDR3 in amino acids: CASSTRLAGVDEQFF. DNA of the CDR3: TGTGCCAGCAGTACCAGACTAGCGGGGGTGGATGAGCAGTTCTTC.

The genes are TRBV5-1 and TRBJ1-6, with D possibly TRBD1 on 6 matching bases. The germline V gene encodes CDR1 SGHRS and CDR2 YFSETQ. CDR3 size: 17 residues. V was pared by 0 bases and J by 5 bases, with 15 bases between. CDR3 DNA sequence: TGCGCCAGCAGCTTGGAGACCCTACAGGGCCATAATTCACCCCTCCACTTT. Protein sequence: CASSLETLQGHNSPLHF.

This chain uses TRBV14 with TRBJ1-6, with 7 nucleotides matching TRBD1. The germline gives CDR1 SGHDN, CDR2 FVKESK. The CDR3 sequence is 15 residues long. The trim removed 4 bases at V and 7 bases at J, leaving 7 bases unmatched. CDR3 sequence (DNA): TGTGCCAGCAGCCTACTAGGGGGCCTGAATTCACCCCTCCACTTT. It translates to CASSLLGGLNSPLHF.

By proportion, this clone is medium-sized. This specimen includes other DNA sequences encoding the same CDR3. The chain joins TRBV12-3 or TRBV12-4 to TRBJ1-1; the D gene is possibly TRBD1 (5 bases). With 3 bases removed from V and 4 bases from J, the gap between germline ends came to 9 bases. This CDR3 spans 13 amino acids. CDR3 protein: CASSFQGSTEAFF. DNA for the CDR3: TGTGCCAGCAGTTTTCAGGGATCCACTGAAGCTTTCTTT.

V and J are TRBV14 and TRBJ1-4; 9 positions agree with TRBD1. Germline V lookup: CDR1 SGHDN, CDR2 FVKESK. V lost 3 bases to trimming and J lost 8 bases; unmatched junction nucleotides: 7. This CDR3 spans 15 amino acids. In DNA form, the CDR3 reads TGTGCCAGCAGCCAGTACAGGGGGCTGCGAGAAAAACTGTTTTTT. This codes for CASSQYRGLREKLFF.

This chain uses TRBV6-5 with TRBJ2-7; 7 bases map to TRBD2. There are 12 residues in the CDR3. CDR1 and CDR2 from the germline V gene are MNHEY and SVGAGI. CDR3 in DNA: TGTCCCGATTGCGGGAGCTCCTACGAGCAGTACGTC. Its translation is CPDCGSSYEQYV.

This chain links TRBV7-3 with TRBJ2-5; 10 bases are a match to TRBD2. CDR1 SGHTA and CDR2 FQGTGA come from the germline V gene. Trimming took 1 base from V and 4 from J; bases not matched to a gene: 3. The CDR3 spans 15 residues. CDR3 sequence (DNA): TGTGCCAGCAGCTTAAGGCCTAGCGGGGGAGAGACCCAGTACTTC. Protein sequence: CASSLRPSGGETQYF.

The V gene is TRBV7-6, the J gene TRBJ1-1; 9 bases agree with TRBD1. Germline V gene lookup returns CDR1 SGHVS and CDR2 FNYEAQ. The CDR3 length is 14 residues. V lost 5 bases and J lost 1; bases outside the gene matches: 2. The CDR3 spells CASSKGQGNTEAFF. CDR3 nucleotides: TGTGCCAGCAGCAAGGGACAGGGGAACACTGAAGCTTTCTTT. The whole variable domain, remainder taken from reference TRBV7-6 and TRBJ1-1, is GAGVSQSPRYKVTKRGQDVALRCDPISGHVSLYWYRQALGQGPEFLTYFNYEAQQDKSGLPNDRFSAERPEGSISTLTIQRTEQRDSAMYRCASSKGQGNTEAFFGQGTRLTVV.

V is TRBV9 and J is TRBJ1-1, with TRBD1 matching over 9 bases. J lost 3 bases, V lost 0 bases, and 9 bases had no gene match. The CDR3 totals 17 residues. Germline V gene data show CDR1 as SGDLS and CDR2 as YYNGEE. The DNA of the CDR3 is TGTGCCAGCAGCGTAGGAGGACAGGGGTCTAGCGACACTGAAGCTTTCTTT. This sequence encodes CASSVGGQGSSDTEAFF.

The chain recombines TRBV5-1 with TRBJ2-2, with a tentative D call TRBD2 (5 bases). Germline lookup yields CDR1 SGHRS and CDR2 YFSETQ. The ends were cut back, 4 bases at V and 6 bases at J, with 19 bases in the middle. The CDR3 sequence is 16 residues long. CDR3 residues: CASSLELVTPSGELFF. CDR3 coding DNA: TGCGCCAGCAGCCTCGAACTAGTGACCCCTTCCGGGGAGCTGTTTTTT.

This chain uses TRBV6-6 with TRBJ1-4; TRBD1 aligns across 7 bases. Losses at the gene ends were 8 bases for V and 8 bases for J; bases not matched to a gene: 8. CDR1 MNHNY and CDR2 SVGAGI come from the germline V gene (reference sequence). This CDR3 has 13 amino acids. CDR3 nucleotides: TGTGCCAGCGATACAGGGGACGGGGAAAAACTGTTTTTT. Translating it yields CASDTGDGEKLFF.

The CDR3 DNA reads as TGTGCCTGGAGTGTACTTGCCAGGGGAAGTTCACCCCTCCACTTT. This translates into CAWSVLARGSSPLHF. V gene TRBV30 combines with J gene TRBJ1-6; D possibly corresponds to TRBD1 (6 bases). Trimming shortened V by 0 bases and J by 9 bases, and 15 bases separated the two germline ends. This CDR3 spans 15 amino acids. Germline V gives CDR1 GTSNPN, CDR2 SVGIG (reference sequence).

The genes are TRBV7-9 and TRBJ1-6, with a tentative D call TRBD1 (5 bases). Germline CDR1 reads SEHNR; CDR2 reads FQNEAQ (reference sequence). The V gene lost 5 bases and the J gene lost 4 bases, with 18 bases spanning the gap. The CDR3 spans 17 residues. The CDR3 bases are TGTGCCAGCAGCCCCTATCCTTTGGACACATATAATTCACCCCTCCACTTT. Amino acids: CASSPYPLDTYNSPLHF.

This chain links TRBV15 with TRBJ2-1; a possible D gene is TRBD2 (5 bases). Germline V gene lookup returns CDR1 LNHNV and CDR2 YYDKDF (reference sequence). V was trimmed by 0 bases and J by 6 bases, leaving 12 bases between them. The CDR3 is made up of 15 amino acids. The CDR3 sequence: CATSRDLERTNEQFF. CDR3 coding DNA: TGTGCCACCAGCAGAGATCTCGAGCGGACCAATGAGCAGTTCTTC.

The chain combines TRBV3-1 (or the pseudogene TRBV3-2) with TRBJ1-1; TRBD1 matches at 8 bases. V lost 5 bases to trimming and J lost 4 bases; unmatched junction nucleotides: 6. Germline V gene sequence: CDR1 LGHDT, CDR2 YNNKEL (reference sequence). This CDR3 region has 14 residues. CDR3 loop: CASSIWTGTTEAFF. The CDR3 region has the DNA TGTGCCAGCAGCATATGGACAGGGACCACTGAAGCTTTCTTT.

The V gene is TRBV3-1 (or the pseudogene TRBV3-2), the J gene TRBJ2-2; 7 bases are shared with TRBD2. The CDR3 is 14 residues long. V shed 1 base, J shed 8 bases, and the junction held 4 bases outside the gene matches. Germline lookup yields CDR1 LGHDT and CDR2 YNNKEL (reference sequence). CDR3 residues: CASSQGAGSGELFF. The CDR3 DNA reads TGTGCCAGCAGCCAAGGAGCGGGGTCTGGGGAGCTGTTTTTT.

This clone was seen only once. This sequence joins TRBV5-1 and TRBJ1-2; D possibly corresponds to TRBD1 (5 bases). Per the germline V gene, CDR1 is SGHRS and CDR2 is YFSETQ. The CDR3 is made up of 14 amino acids. V lost 5 bases and J 4 bases, leaving 15 bases between the germline ends. For the CDR3, the DNA is TGCGCCAGCAGAAGGGCCCTGCAGGGCTATGGCTACACCTTC. Translation gives CASRRALQGYGYTF.

This clone was detected once. The CDR3 loop is CASSSGTGRVPYEQYF. CDR3 nucleotides: TGTGCCAGCAGCTCGGGGACAGGGCGGGTACCCTACGAGCAGTACTTC. This sequence joins TRBV5-6 and TRBJ2-7, with 9 bases lining up with TRBD1. This CDR3 has 16 amino acids. The germline CDR1 and CDR2 sequences are SGHDT and YYEEEE. J gave up 2 bases and V 3 bases, and 9 bases lay outside the gene matches.

This chain links TRBV7-6 with TRBJ2-5, with TRBD2 matching 12 bases. Germline CDR1 and CDR2: SGHVS and FNYEAQ. This CDR3 has 16 amino acids. Unmatched junction bases numbered 7, after V lost 6 bases and J lost 2 bases. The CDR3 region is CASRKTSGGSQETQYF. The CDR3 nucleotides are TGTGCCAGCAGGAAGACTAGCGGGGGATCACAAGAGACCCAGTACTTC.

Turning to this clone: This sample includes further DNA sequences coding for the same CDR3. This chain connects TRBV5-1 to TRBJ1-3; 12 positions agree with TRBD1. V shed 5 bases, J shed 0 bases, and the junction held 6 bases outside the gene matches. The CDR3 has 17 residues. Per germline, CDR1 SGHRS and CDR2 YFSETQ. CDR3: CASRLGQGASSGNTIYF. The CDR3 DNA sequence: TGCGCCAGCAGGCTGGGACAGGGGGCCTCCTCTGGAAACACCATATATTTT. Using reference TRBV5-1 and TRBJ1-3 for the parts outside the CDR3, the full variable domain is KAGVTQTPRYLIKTRGQQVTLSCSPISGHRSVSWYQQTPGQGLQFLFEYFSETQRNKGNFPGRFSGRQFSNSRSEMNVSTLELGDSALYLCASRLGQGASSGNTIYFGEGSWLTVV.

Only a few counts were recorded for this clone. This rearrangement joins TRBV3-1 (or the pseudogene TRBV3-2) to TRBJ1-2; 7 positions match TRBD1. With 4 bases clipped from V and 4 bases from J, the junction kept 6 bases outside the gene matches. The CDR3 contains 14 residues. CDR1 and CDR2 from the germline V gene are LGHDT and YNNKEL (reference sequence). The CDR3 DNA is TGTGCCAGCAGCCGCAAACAGGGGTCCTATGGCTACACCTTC. Amino acids: CASSRKQGSYGYTF.

This chain uses TRBV5-5 with TRBJ1-5; 7 bases agree with TRBD1. CDR3 size: 16 residues. Trimming at V came to 0 bases and at J to 3 bases, leaving 6 bases not matched to a gene. CDR1 is SGHKS and CDR2 is YYEKEE in the germline V gene (reference sequence). CDR3 region: CASSLGQGTANQPQHF. CDR3 bases: TGTGCCAGCAGCTTGGGGCAAGGGACAGCCAATCAGCCCCAGCATTTT. Together with reference TRBV5-5 and TRBJ1-5, the CDR3 gives the full variable domain: DAGVTQSPTHLIKTRGQQVTLRCSPISGHKSVSWYQQVLGQGPQFIFQYYEKEERGRGNFPDRFSARQFPNYSSELNVNALLLGDSALYLCASSLGQGTANQPQHFGDGTRLSIL.

The chain uses TRBV6-5 and TRBJ1-1, with D maybe TRBD1 (5 bases). CDR1 is MNHEY, CDR2 SVGAGI, per germline. Trimming pared 2 bases from V and 1 base from J, leaving 11 bases between. This CDR3 contains 15 residues. The CDR3 DNA sequence: TGTGCCAGCAGTTACGGGGGGAGAAGGAACACTGAAGCTTTCTTT. The encoded protein is CASSYGGRRNTEAFF.

The chain has TRBV29-1 and TRBJ1-2, with D perhaps matching TRBD1 (5 bases). Trimming took 0 bases from V and 6 from J, leaving 14 bases between them. The CDR3 totals 14 residues. Germline CDR1 reads SQVTM; CDR2 reads ANQGSEA. The CDR3 is CSVEDSPGRDGYTF. As DNA, the CDR3 is TGCAGCGTTGAAGATTCGCCAGGGAGGGATGGCTACACCTTC.

The chain has TRBV7-6 and TRBJ1-3; TRBD1 aligns across 8 bases. This CDR3 spans 15 amino acids. The trim removed 5 bases at V and 6 bases at J, leaving 9 bases unmatched. Germline V gives CDR1 SGHVS, CDR2 FNYEAQ. The CDR3 region has the DNA TGTGCCAGCAGCACGAACAGGGGGTATGAAAACACCATATATTTT. Translating it yields CASSTNRGYENTIYF.

The chain uses TRBV19 and TRBJ1-5; TRBD1 is a possible D gene (5 bases). This CDR3 is 17 amino acids long. Per germline, CDR1 LNHDA and CDR2 SQIVND (reference sequence). With 3 bases removed from V and 2 bases from J, the gap between germline ends came to 17 bases. CDR3 nucleotides: TGTGCCAGTAGTATGCTCTGGGGGGTTGGAGGCAATCAGCCCCAGCATTTT. Its translation: CASSMLWGVGGNQPQHF.